The T cell receptor (beta chain) under discussion was sequenced for a study of post-analysis software for immune sequencing data. Study-wide background: Recorded disease courses covered relapsing-remitting, secondary progressive and progressive-relapsing multiple sclerosis. Some patients had no subtype annotation.

Unique molecular identifiers were carried by the TCR beta cDNA libraries. Out of 1 to 10 million T cells, about 500,000 cDNA molecules were generated. TCRdb passed the PCR reads through MiXCR, listing each CDR3 protein once. The data show hundreds of thousands of distinct CDR3 sequences, with around 34% seen just once and around 4.8% held by the top ten. Concerning this clonotype: The antigen is not known.

Findings and limits, study-wide: Relative to controls, patients had five TRBV segments at higher frequency, with TRBV5-6, TRBV5-1 and TRBV20-1 among these. F measure showed strong co-clustering of same-batch samples. Significantly decreased normalized Chao1 diversity was recorded for multiple sclerosis patients relative to controls.

The CDR3 consists of 15 residues. V lost 8 bases to trimming and J lost 8 bases; unmatched junction nucleotides: 16. The chain is built from TRBV12-3 or TRBV12-4 and TRBJ1-2; TRBD1 matches at 8 bases. The sequenced material came from blood. The sequence was obtained from a girl aged 5 to 17 with multiple sclerosis. The CDR3 nucleotides are TGTGCCAGCGCGACTGGACAGGGTAGGGTCTACGGCTACACCTTC. This sequence encodes CASATGQGRVYGYTF.